This T cell receptor beta chain appears in the sequencing data of a study of T cells in Graves' hyperthyroidism and ophthalmopathy. Notes on the study in general: Most thyroid clonotypes expanded above 0.001 appeared in blood too. Ophthalmopathy and stable hyperthyroidism were told apart by a 13 V-J model.

Ten or more counts support this clonotype. What it recognizes is unknown. Any patient presenting with uncontrolled infection, other autoimmune disease, pregnancy or lactation was left out. Germline CDR1 SGHAT, CDR2 FQNNGV. After removal of 6 bases from V and 8 bases from J, the junction contained 20 bases not matched to a gene. This CDR3 is built from 17 residues. RNA transcripts provided the source from which TCR beta CDR3 regions were amplified. TCR CDR3 regions were first amplified by RT-PCR with HTBI primers. TCRdb reanalysed the multiplex PCR reads using MiXCR and keeps one entry per CDR3 protein. The sample lists under 550,000 distinct CDR3 sequences, 15% to 20% occurring once.

The specimen sequenced was blood. This sequence joins TRBV11-2 and TRBJ2-3, with TRBD2 matching 7 bases. This receptor was taken from a man between 35 and 55 years old with Graves' ophthalmopathy. CDR3 bases: TGTGCCAGCAGGCCGGGCCGGGGGGTTCCAACCGAGGGTACGCAGTATTTT. This translates into CASRPGRGVPTEGTQYF.